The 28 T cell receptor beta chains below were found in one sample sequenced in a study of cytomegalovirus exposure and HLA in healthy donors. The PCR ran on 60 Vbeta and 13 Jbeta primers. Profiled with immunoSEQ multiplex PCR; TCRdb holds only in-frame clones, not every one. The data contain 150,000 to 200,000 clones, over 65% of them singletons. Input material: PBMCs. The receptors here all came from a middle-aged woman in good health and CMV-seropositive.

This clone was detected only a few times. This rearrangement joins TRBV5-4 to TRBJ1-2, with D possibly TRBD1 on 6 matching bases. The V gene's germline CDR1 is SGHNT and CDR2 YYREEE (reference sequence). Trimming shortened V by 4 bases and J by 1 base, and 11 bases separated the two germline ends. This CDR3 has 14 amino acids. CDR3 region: CASSPRTDNYGYTF. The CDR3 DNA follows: TGTGCCAGCAGCCCCCGGACAGATAACTATGGCTACACCTTC.

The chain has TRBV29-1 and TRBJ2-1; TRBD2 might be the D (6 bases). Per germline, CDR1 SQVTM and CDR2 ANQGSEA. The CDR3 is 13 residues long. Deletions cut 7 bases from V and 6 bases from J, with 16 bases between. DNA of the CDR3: TGCAGCGCTAGCGTGATGGGGCTCAATGAGCAGTTCTTC. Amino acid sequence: CSASVMGLNEQFF.

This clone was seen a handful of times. The CDR3 coding sequence is TGTGCCACACTACCTGGCTCCTCAAACATTCAGTACTTC. It yields the protein CATLPGSSNIQYF. The gene calls are TRBV19 and TRBJ2-4; D is ambiguous. This CDR3 is built from 13 residues. V dropped 10 bases and J dropped 6 bases, with 16 bases sitting between them. Per the germline V gene, CDR1 is LNHDA and CDR2 is SQIVND (reference sequence).

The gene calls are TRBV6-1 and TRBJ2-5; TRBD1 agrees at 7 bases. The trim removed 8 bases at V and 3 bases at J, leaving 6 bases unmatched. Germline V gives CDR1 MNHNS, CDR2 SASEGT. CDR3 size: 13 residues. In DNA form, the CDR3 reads TGTGCCAGCGGGGGAACAGGGGAAGAGACCCAGTACTTC. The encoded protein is CASGGTGEETQYF.

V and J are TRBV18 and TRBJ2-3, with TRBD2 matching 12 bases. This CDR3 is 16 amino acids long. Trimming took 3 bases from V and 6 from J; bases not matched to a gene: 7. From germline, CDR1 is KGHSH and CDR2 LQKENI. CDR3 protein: CASSPEGLAGADTQYF. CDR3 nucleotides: TGTGCCAGCTCACCCGAGGGACTAGCGGGCGCCGATACGCAGTATTTT.

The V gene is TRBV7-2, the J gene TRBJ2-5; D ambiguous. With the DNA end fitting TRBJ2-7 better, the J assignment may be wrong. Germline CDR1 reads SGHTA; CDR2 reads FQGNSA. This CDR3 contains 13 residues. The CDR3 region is CASSLGYSYEQYF. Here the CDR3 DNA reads TGTGCCAGCAGCTTAGGCTACTCCTACGAGCAGTACTTC.

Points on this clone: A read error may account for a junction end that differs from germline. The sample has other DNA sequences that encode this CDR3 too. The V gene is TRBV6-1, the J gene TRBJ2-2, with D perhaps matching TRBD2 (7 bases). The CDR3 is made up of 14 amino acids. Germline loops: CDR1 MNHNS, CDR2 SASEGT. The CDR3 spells CASSGGGLGGELFF. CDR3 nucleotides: TGTGCCAGTAGTGGGGGGGGCTTGGGCGGGGAGCTGTTTTTT.

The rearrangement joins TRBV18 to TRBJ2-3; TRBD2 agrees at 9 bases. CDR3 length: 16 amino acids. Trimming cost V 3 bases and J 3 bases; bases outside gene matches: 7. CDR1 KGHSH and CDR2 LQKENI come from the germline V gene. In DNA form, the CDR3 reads TGTGCCAGCTCACCGCGGAGCGGGAGGAGGACAGATACGCAGTATTTT. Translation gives CASSPRSGRRTDTQYF.

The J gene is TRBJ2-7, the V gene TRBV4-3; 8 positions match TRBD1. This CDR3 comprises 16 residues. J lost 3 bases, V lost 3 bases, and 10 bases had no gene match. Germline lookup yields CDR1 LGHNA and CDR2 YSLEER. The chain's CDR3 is CASSHEPGQEVYEQYF. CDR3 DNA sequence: TGCGCCAGCAGCCATGAACCGGGACAGGAGGTCTACGAGCAGTACTTC.

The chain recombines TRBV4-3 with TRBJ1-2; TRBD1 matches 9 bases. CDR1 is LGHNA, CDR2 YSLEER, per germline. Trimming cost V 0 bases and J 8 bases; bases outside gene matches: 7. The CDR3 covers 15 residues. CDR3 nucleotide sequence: TGCGCCAGCAGCCAAGATTATCGGACAGGGGAAGGCTACACCTTC. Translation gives CASSQDYRTGEGYTF.

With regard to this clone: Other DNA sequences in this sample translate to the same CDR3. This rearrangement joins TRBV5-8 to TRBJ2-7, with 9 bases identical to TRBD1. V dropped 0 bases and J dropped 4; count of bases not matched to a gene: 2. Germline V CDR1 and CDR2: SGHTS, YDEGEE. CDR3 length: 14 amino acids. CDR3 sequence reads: CASSLADRGYEQYF. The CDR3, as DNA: TGTGCCAGCAGCTTGGCCGACAGGGGGTACGAGCAGTACTTC.

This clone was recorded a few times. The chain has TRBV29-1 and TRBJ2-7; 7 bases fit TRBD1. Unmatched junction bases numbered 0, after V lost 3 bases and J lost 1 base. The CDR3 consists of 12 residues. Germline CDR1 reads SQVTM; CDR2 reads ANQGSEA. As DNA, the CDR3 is TGCAGCGTTGAGGGACAGTCCTACGAGCAGTACTTC. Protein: CSVEGQSYEQYF.

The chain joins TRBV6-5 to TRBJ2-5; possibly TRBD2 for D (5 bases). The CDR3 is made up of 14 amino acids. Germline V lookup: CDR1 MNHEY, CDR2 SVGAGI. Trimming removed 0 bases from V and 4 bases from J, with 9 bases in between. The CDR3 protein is CASSYSRATETQYF. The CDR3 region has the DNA TGTGCCAGCAGTTACTCGAGGGCCACAGAGACCCAGTACTTC.

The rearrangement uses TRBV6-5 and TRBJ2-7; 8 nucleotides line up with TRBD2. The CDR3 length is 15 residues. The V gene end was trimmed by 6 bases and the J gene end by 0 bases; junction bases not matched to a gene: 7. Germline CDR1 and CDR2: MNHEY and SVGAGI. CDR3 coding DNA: TGTGCCAGCAGGGTACGGGAGGGGGTCTCCTACGAGCAGTACTTC. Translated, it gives CASRVREGVSYEQYF.

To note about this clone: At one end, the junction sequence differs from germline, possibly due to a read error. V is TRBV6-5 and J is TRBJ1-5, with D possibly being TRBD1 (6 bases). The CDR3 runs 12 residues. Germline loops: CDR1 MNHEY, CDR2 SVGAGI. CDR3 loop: CASRQGNQPQNF. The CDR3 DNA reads TGTGCCAGCAGACAGGGAAATCAGCCCCAGAATTTT.

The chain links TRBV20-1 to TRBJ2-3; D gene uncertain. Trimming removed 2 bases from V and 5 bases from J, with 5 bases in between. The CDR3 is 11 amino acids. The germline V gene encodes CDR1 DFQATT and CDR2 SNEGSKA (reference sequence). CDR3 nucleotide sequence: TGCAGTGCTAGATCGGGAGATACGCAGTATTTT. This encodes CSARSGDTQYF.

This chain's CDR3 is CASSYLPRQGYNEQFF. The CDR3 DNA is TGTGCCAGCAGTTATCTCCCGAGACAGGGCTACAATGAGCAGTTCTTC. The V gene is TRBV6-5, the J gene TRBJ2-1; 7 bases match TRBD1. The CDR3 has 16 amino acids. The germline V gene has CDR1 MNHEY and CDR2 SVGAGI. V shed 3 bases, J shed 3 bases, and the junction held 8 bases outside the gene matches.

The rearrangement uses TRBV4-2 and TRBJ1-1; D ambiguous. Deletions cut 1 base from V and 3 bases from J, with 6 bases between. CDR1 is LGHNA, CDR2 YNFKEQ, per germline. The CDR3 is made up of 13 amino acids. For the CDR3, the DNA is TGTGCCAGCAGCCAAGCGAGGGACACTGAAGCTTTCTTT. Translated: CASSQARDTEAFF.

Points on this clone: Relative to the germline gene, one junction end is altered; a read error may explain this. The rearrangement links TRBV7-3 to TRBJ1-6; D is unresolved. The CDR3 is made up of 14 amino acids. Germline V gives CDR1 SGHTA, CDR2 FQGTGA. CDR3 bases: TGTGCCAGCAGCTTAGGCGGGCTGAATTCACCCCTCAACTTT. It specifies CASSLGGLNSPLNF.

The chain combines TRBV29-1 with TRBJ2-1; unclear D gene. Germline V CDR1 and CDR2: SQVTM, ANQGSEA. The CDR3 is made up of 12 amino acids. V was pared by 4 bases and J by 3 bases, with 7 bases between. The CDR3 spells CSVVWSYNEQFF. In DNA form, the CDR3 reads TGCAGCGTTGTGTGGAGCTACAATGAGCAGTTCTTC.

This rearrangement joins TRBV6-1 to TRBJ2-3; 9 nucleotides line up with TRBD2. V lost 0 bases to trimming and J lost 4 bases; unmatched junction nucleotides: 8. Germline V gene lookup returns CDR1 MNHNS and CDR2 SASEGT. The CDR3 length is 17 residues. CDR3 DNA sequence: TGTGCCAGCAGTGAAGCGGGGGCTAGCGGGGCCTCAGATACGCAGTATTTT. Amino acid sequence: CASSEAGASGASDTQYF.

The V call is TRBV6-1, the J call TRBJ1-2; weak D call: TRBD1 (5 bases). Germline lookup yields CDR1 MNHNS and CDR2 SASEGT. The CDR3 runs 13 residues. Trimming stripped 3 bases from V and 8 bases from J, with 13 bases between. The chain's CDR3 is CASSDRVSEGYTF. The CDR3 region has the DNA TGTGCCAGCAGTGACAGGGTATCGGAAGGCTACACCTTC.

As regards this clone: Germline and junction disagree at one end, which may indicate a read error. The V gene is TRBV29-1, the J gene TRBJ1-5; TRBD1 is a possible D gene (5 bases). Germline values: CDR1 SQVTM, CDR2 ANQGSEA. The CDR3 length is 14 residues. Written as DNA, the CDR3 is TGCAGCGTTGAAACGGGGGGGACCAACCAGCCCCAGAATTTT. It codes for CSVETGGTNQPQNF. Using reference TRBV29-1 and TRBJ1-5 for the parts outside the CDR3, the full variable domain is SAVISQKPSRDICQRGTSLTIQCQVDSQVTMMFWYRQQPGQSLTLIATANQGSEATYESGFVIDKFPISRPNLTFSTLTVSNMSPEDSSIYLCSVETGGTNQPQNFGDGTRLSIL.

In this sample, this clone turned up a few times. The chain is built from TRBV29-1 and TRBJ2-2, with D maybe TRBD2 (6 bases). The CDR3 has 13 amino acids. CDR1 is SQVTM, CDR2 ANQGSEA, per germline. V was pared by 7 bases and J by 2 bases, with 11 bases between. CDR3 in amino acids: CSADGGNTGELFF. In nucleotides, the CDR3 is TGCAGCGCAGACGGGGGAAACACCGGGGAGCTGTTTTTT.

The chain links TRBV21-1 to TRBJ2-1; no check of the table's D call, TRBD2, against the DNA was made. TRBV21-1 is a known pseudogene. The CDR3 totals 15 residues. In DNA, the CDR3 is TGTGCCAGTCCGCCTGACCTCTGGACTAGCGGGAAGCAGTTCTTC. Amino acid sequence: CASPPDLWTSGKQFF.

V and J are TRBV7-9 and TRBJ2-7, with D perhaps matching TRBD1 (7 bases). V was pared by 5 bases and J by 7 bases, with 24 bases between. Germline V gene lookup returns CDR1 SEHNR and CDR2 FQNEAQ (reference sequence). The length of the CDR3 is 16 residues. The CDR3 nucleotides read TGTGCCAGCAGCCCCCCCGGAGGGGGCCCCGTCGCGGAGCAGTACTTC. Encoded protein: CASSPPGGGPVAEQYF.

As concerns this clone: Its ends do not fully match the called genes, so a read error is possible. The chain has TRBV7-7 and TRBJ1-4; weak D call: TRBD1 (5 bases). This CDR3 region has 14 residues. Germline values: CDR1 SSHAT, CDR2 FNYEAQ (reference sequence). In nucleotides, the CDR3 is TGTGCTAGCAGCCGGGGGACGGGGAACGAAAAACTGTTTTTT. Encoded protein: CASSRGTGNEKLFF.

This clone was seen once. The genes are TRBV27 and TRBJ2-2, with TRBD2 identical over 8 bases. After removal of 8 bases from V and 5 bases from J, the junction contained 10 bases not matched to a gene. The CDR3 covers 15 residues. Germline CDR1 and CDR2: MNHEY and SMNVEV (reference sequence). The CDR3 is CASGPAGGTTGELFF. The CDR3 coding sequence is TGTGCCAGCGGGCCCGCGGGAGGTACTACCGGGGAGCTGTTTTTT.